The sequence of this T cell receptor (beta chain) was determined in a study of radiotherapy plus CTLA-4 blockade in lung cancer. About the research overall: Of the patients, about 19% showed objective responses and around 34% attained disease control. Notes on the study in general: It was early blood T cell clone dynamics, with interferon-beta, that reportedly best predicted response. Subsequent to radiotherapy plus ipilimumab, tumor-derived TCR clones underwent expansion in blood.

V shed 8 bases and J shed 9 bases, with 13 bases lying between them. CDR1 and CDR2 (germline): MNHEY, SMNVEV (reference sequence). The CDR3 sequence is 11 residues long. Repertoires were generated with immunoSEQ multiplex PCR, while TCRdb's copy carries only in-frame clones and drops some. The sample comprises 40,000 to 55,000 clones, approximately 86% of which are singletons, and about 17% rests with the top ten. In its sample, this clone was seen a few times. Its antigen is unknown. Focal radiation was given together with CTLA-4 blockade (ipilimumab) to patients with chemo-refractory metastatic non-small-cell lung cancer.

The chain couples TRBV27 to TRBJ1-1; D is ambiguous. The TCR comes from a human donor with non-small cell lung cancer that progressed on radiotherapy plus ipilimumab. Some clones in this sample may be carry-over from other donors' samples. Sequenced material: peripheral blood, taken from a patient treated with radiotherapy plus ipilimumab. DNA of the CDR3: TGTGCCAGCTCTAAGACGGGGAAAGCTTTCTTT. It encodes CASSKTGKAFF.